Sequencing of this TCR beta chain was carried out in a study of T-cell memory formation after mild COVID-19. TCRdb re-called the 5' RACE reads through MiXCR, storing one row per CDR3 protein. The data contain about 27,000 distinct CDR3 sequences, roughly 15% of them singletons. This clonotype occurred many times. Sequenced material: PBMCs or a T cell subset sorted from them (not recorded which). This sequence was found in an adult who had mild COVID-19 (a few samples of this study predate the infection). Cell type and time point are not known.

CDR3 amino acids: CASSQVPVSTDTQYF. In DNA, the CDR3 is TGTGCCAGCAGCCAAGTGCCCGTTAGCACAGATACGCAGTATTTT. This rearrangement joins TRBV3-1 to TRBJ2-3, with D uncertain. From germline, CDR1 is LGHDT and CDR2 YNNKEL (reference sequence). CDR3 length: 15 amino acids. The ends were cut back, 1 base at V and 0 bases at J, with 8 bases in the middle.